Presented here are 16 T cell receptor beta chains from one specimen sequenced in a study of CD8+ T cells in alopecia areata. Following extraction, RNA underwent reverse transcription to cDNA, which served as the sequencing template. Repertoires were generated with immunoSEQ multiplex PCR, while TCRdb's copy carries only in-frame clones and drops some. Here the sample spans some 210,000 clones, under 70% being singletons. The treatment here: oral pan-JAK inhibitor, 5-10 mg twice daily. This sample comprised CD4+ T cells sorted from blood, obtained at approximately week 44, from a patient treated with tofacitinib. Receptors were obtained from a human donor with alopecia areata.

The chain links TRBV19 to TRBJ2-5; D could derive from TRBD1 or TRBD2 (5 bases each). Germline loops: CDR1 LNHDA, CDR2 SQIVND (reference sequence). This CDR3 spans 13 amino acids. Deletions cut 8 bases from V and 1 base from J, with 11 bases between. The CDR3 nucleotides read TGTGCCAGTTCTTGGGGGACCCAAGAGACCCAGTACTTC. Protein product: CASSWGTQETQYF.

This clone was detected a few times. The chain has TRBV5-1 and TRBJ2-1; D is unresolved. Per germline, CDR1 SGHRS and CDR2 YFSETQ. Trimming pared 4 bases from V and 8 bases from J, leaving 19 bases between. The CDR3 is 15 residues long. CDR3 nucleotides: TGCGCCAGCAGCCTCGGACCCATAGCAGGTGATGAGCAGTTCTTC. It is translated as CASSLGPIAGDEQFF.

The rearrangement joins TRBV30 to TRBJ1-2; 8 bases fit TRBD1. The V segment lost 4 bases and the J segment 5 bases; nucleotides outside the gene matches: 6. The CDR3 contains 13 residues. CDR1 is GTSNPN, CDR2 SVGIG, per germline (reference sequence). The CDR3 sequence: CAWNQGQEYGYTF. CDR3 sequence (DNA): TGTGCCTGGAATCAGGGACAGGAGTATGGCTACACCTTC.

J is TRBJ2-1 and V is TRBV14; 8 bases line up with TRBD1. This CDR3 is built from 17 residues. Trimming took 1 base from V and 1 from J; bases not matched to a gene: 6. Per the germline V gene, CDR1 is SGHDN and CDR2 is FVKESK. CDR3 residues: CASSQGLGQGSYNEQFF. For the CDR3, the DNA is TGTGCCAGCAGCCAAGGCTTAGGACAGGGATCCTACAATGAGCAGTTCTTC.

The chain couples TRBV2 to TRBJ2-7, with 11 bases that match TRBD2. This CDR3 contains 16 residues. V gave up 7 bases and J gave up 0 bases; unmatched junction bases: 8. Germline CDR1 is SNHLY and CDR2 is FYNNEI. The CDR3 region is CASNLLSGGASYEQYF. The CDR3 coding sequence is TGTGCCAGCAACCTACTTAGCGGGGGGGCCTCCTACGAGCAGTACTTC. Together with reference TRBV2 and TRBJ2-7, the CDR3 gives the full variable domain: EPEVTQTPSHQVTQMGQEVILRCVPISNHLYFYWYRQILGQKVEFLVSFYNNEISEKSEIFDDQFSVERPDGSNFTLKIRSTKLEDSAMYFCASNLLSGGASYEQYFGPGTRLTVT.

The gene calls are TRBV30 and TRBJ1-2; a weak D match, TRBD1 (6 bases). The germline V gene encodes CDR1 GTSNPN and CDR2 SVGIG (reference sequence). The CDR3 sequence is 16 residues long. V lost 3 bases and J 0 bases, leaving 17 bases between the germline ends. CDR3 region: CAWRSTTRGPNYGYTF. Written as DNA, the CDR3 is TGTGCCTGGAGATCAACAACCAGGGGACCTAACTATGGCTACACCTTC.

This clone was seen many times. Other DNA sequences in this specimen translate into the identical CDR3. The chain couples TRBV4-2 to TRBJ2-1; D perhaps matches TRBD2 (7 bases). The V end lost 1 base, the J end lost 8 bases, and 18 bases lay between the germline ends. The CDR3 is 16 residues long. CDR1 and CDR2 (germline): LGHNA, YNFKEQ. Here the CDR3 reads CASSQGPGGPVHEQFF. The CDR3 nucleotides read TGTGCCAGCAGCCAAGGTCCGGGGGGCCCGGTGCATGAGCAGTTCTTC.

With regard to this clone: This sample also contains other DNA sequences that code for the same CDR3. The chain uses TRBV11-2 and TRBJ2-5; 9 positions match TRBD2. Trimming removed 0 bases from V and 5 bases from J; junction bases left unmatched: 4. This CDR3 comprises 15 residues. CDR1 is SGHAT and CDR2 is FQNNGV in the germline V gene. The CDR3 sequence is CASSLDRGGAETQYF. CDR3 in DNA: TGTGCCAGCAGCTTAGATCGCGGGGGGGCCGAGACCCAGTACTTC.

The chain has TRBV29-1 and TRBJ1-1; TRBD1 might be the D (6 bases). Per the germline V gene, CDR1 is SQVTM and CDR2 is ANQGSEA. Between the trimmed V and J ends, which lost 1 base and 1 base, there was a span of 10 bases. The CDR3 spans 14 residues. The CDR3 coding sequence is TGCAGCGTTGAAGGTCCGGGGGCGAACACTGAAGCTTTCTTT. It encodes CSVEGPGANTEAFF. The full variable domain, completed using reference TRBV29-1 and TRBJ1-1, is SAVISQKPSRDICQRGTSLTIQCQVDSQVTMMFWYRQQPGQSLTLIATANQGSEATYESGFVIDKFPISRPNLTFSTLTVSNMSPEDSSIYLCSVEGPGANTEAFFGQGTRLTVV.

Details on this clone: The sample contains more than one DNA sequence encoding this CDR3. The chain carries TRBV7-2 and TRBJ1-6, with unresolved D. V shed 1 base and J shed 5 bases, with 9 bases lying between them. The CDR3 covers 15 residues. Germline CDR1 and CDR2: SGHTA and FQGNSA. CDR3 sequence (DNA): TGTGCCAGCAGCTTAGACGGAACGGATAATTCACCCCTCCACTTT. This translates into CASSLDGTDNSPLHF.

This rearrangement joins TRBV15 to TRBJ2-5, with D possibly being TRBD1 (6 bases). Germline loops: CDR1 LNHNV, CDR2 YYDKDF (reference sequence). The ends were cut back, 0 bases at V and 5 bases at J, with 13 bases in the middle. The CDR3 has 15 amino acids. The CDR3 DNA reads TGTGCCACCAGCAGAGATCTGGGGCAGGGGGAGACCCAGTACTTC. Translated: CATSRDLGQGETQYF.

This clone turned up a few times. This sequence joins TRBV5-6 and TRBJ1-1; TRBD1 is a possible D gene (5 bases). Germline loops: CDR1 SGHDT, CDR2 YYEEEE. V was pared by 4 bases and J by 4 bases, with 20 bases between. This CDR3 has 16 amino acids. The CDR3 reads CASSEGPASAGTEAFF. CDR3 nucleotides: TGTGCCAGCAGCGAGGGACCGGCATCGGCGGGCACTGAAGCTTTCTTT. Full variable domain (remainder filled in from reference TRBV5-6 and TRBJ1-1): DAGVTQSPTHLIKTRGQQVTLRCSPKSGHDTVSWYQQALGQGPQFIFQYYEEEERQRGNFPDRFSGHQFPNYSSELNVNALLLGDSALYLCASSEGPASAGTEAFFGQGTRLTVV.

This clone was seen more than once but under ten times. The chain uses TRBV29-1 and TRBJ2-6, with no clear D. The ends were cut back, 7 bases at V and 1 base at J, with 8 bases in the middle. Germline V gene sequence: CDR1 SQVTM, CDR2 ANQGSEA. This CDR3 comprises 13 residues. The chain's CDR3 is CSAISSGANVLTF. The CDR3 DNA reads as TGCAGCGCAATATCTTCTGGGGCCAACGTCCTGACTTTC.

There are a few counts of this clone. This rearrangement joins TRBV5-1 to TRBJ2-1; 10 nucleotides align to TRBD1. Germline CDR1 and CDR2: SGHRS and YFSETQ. Losses at the gene ends were 4 bases for V and 8 bases for J; bases not matched to a gene: 6. The CDR3 runs 14 residues. This chain's CDR3 is CASSGGQGLDEQFF. CDR3 coding DNA: TGCGCCAGCAGCGGGGGACAGGGGCTTGATGAGCAGTTCTTC.

The genes are TRBV23-1 and TRBJ1-5; D gene ambiguous. TRBV23-1 is recorded as an ORF, its role being uncertain. Trimming took off 3 bases at V and 5 bases at J, with 11 bases between the two ends. The CDR3 covers 14 residues. CDR3 sequence: CASSQDSRDQPQHF. The CDR3 region has the DNA TGCGCCAGCAGTCAGGATAGCCGAGATCAGCCCCAGCATTTT.

This clone appeared a few times. The chain recombines TRBV5-6 with TRBJ2-5; D is ambiguous. The CDR3 contains 13 residues. Germline assignment: CDR1 SGHDT and CDR2 YYEEEE. Between the trimmed V and J ends, which lost 4 bases and 2 bases, there was a span of 9 bases. The CDR3 reads CASSPPRQETQYF. The DNA for the CDR3 is TGTGCCAGCAGCCCCCCCAGACAAGAGACCCAGTACTTC.